This TCR beta chain was observed in a study of Ad26.COV2.S vaccination and SARS-CoV-2 variants (dated by TCRdb to the early 2020s). General notes on the study: TCRbeta repertoire sequencing was used to assess the specificity and breadth of SARS-CoV-2-reactive T cell receptors after Ad26.COV2.S vaccination. The TCR-sequenced set comprised approximately 32 samples: around 20 Ad26.COV2.S vaccine recipients, 5 placebo recipients and 8 SARS-CoV-2 convalescent individuals.

General findings and caveats noted by the study authors: After vaccination, spike-specific CD8+ and CD4+ T cell responses were reported to show substantial breadth. Comparable non-spike TCR breadth was observed between vaccine and placebo recipients, consistent with only spike being contained in the vaccine. The authors noted that total T cell responses may have been underestimated by the TCR breadth and depth analyses. Compared with placebo recipients, Ad26.COV2.S recipients showed higher spike-specific TCR breadth (P = 0.0014).

Concerning this clone itself: The target of this receptor is not known. The input lacks base qualities; no much larger clone sits a single base away.

The immunoSEQ Assay was used to sequence TCRbeta CDR3 regions. After extraction, genomic DNA underwent amplification by bias-controlled multiplex PCR, followed by high-throughput sequencing. The authors' analysis ran thus. To quantify the absolute abundance of every unique TCRbeta CDR3 region, sequences were collapsed and filtered. Usable DNA was measured by amplifying reference genes present in all nucleated cells, and TCRbeta template counts were normalized to that usable DNA to estimate T cell fraction. Repertoire TCRs were annotated as SARS-CoV-2-specific when V gene, CDR3 amino acid sequence and J gene were exactly matched to a known reactive TCR set. MIRA supplied the reference SARS-CoV-2 TCR set, which was filtered for enrichment in COVID-19-positive ImmuneCODE repertoires so that public or cross-reactive TCRs were removed. Drawing on the MIRA antigens, annotated TCRs were analysed further at the level of specific ORF or position within ORF. Breadth was defined as annotated unique rearrangements over total unique productive rearrangements; depth was the summed frequency of those rearrangements. TCR breadth was compared between groups using two-sided Wilcoxon rank-sum tests. Imported from immuneACCESS, the table was reduced by TCRdb to in-frame sequences with V and J called. These copies leave out some clones; in studies compared against another copy, an unresolved V gene accounts for under half, and the cause of the remainder is not known. V, J and clone size reflect that table, while D and trimming were determined from the DNA. In this sample the table shows roughly 380,000 clones, roughly nine tenths of which occur a single time. 3.9% of the sample rests with the top ten.

What this sample's time point label stands for: individuals recovered from natural SARS-CoV-2 infection. The germline V gene (reference sequence) provides CDR1 LGHDT and CDR2 YNNKEL. For this chain, trimming is 7 bases at the V end and 5 bases at the J end, and the number of junction bases without a gene match is 6. From its cysteine to its phenylalanine, the CDR3 spans 14 amino acids. The retained sequence is limited to the CDR3, 42 bases, with the frame set at the first base. Sequences were derived from peripheral blood, sampled after recovery from COVID-19. This TCR derives from a human donor who had recovered from COVID-19. The rearrangement combines TRBV3-1 (or the pseudogene TRBV3-2) with TRBJ2-3; 10 middle bases align to TRBD1. The nucleotide sequence reads TGTGCCAGCACCCGGGGACAGGGGAAAGATACGCAGTATTTT. This sequence encodes CASTRGQGKDTQYF.